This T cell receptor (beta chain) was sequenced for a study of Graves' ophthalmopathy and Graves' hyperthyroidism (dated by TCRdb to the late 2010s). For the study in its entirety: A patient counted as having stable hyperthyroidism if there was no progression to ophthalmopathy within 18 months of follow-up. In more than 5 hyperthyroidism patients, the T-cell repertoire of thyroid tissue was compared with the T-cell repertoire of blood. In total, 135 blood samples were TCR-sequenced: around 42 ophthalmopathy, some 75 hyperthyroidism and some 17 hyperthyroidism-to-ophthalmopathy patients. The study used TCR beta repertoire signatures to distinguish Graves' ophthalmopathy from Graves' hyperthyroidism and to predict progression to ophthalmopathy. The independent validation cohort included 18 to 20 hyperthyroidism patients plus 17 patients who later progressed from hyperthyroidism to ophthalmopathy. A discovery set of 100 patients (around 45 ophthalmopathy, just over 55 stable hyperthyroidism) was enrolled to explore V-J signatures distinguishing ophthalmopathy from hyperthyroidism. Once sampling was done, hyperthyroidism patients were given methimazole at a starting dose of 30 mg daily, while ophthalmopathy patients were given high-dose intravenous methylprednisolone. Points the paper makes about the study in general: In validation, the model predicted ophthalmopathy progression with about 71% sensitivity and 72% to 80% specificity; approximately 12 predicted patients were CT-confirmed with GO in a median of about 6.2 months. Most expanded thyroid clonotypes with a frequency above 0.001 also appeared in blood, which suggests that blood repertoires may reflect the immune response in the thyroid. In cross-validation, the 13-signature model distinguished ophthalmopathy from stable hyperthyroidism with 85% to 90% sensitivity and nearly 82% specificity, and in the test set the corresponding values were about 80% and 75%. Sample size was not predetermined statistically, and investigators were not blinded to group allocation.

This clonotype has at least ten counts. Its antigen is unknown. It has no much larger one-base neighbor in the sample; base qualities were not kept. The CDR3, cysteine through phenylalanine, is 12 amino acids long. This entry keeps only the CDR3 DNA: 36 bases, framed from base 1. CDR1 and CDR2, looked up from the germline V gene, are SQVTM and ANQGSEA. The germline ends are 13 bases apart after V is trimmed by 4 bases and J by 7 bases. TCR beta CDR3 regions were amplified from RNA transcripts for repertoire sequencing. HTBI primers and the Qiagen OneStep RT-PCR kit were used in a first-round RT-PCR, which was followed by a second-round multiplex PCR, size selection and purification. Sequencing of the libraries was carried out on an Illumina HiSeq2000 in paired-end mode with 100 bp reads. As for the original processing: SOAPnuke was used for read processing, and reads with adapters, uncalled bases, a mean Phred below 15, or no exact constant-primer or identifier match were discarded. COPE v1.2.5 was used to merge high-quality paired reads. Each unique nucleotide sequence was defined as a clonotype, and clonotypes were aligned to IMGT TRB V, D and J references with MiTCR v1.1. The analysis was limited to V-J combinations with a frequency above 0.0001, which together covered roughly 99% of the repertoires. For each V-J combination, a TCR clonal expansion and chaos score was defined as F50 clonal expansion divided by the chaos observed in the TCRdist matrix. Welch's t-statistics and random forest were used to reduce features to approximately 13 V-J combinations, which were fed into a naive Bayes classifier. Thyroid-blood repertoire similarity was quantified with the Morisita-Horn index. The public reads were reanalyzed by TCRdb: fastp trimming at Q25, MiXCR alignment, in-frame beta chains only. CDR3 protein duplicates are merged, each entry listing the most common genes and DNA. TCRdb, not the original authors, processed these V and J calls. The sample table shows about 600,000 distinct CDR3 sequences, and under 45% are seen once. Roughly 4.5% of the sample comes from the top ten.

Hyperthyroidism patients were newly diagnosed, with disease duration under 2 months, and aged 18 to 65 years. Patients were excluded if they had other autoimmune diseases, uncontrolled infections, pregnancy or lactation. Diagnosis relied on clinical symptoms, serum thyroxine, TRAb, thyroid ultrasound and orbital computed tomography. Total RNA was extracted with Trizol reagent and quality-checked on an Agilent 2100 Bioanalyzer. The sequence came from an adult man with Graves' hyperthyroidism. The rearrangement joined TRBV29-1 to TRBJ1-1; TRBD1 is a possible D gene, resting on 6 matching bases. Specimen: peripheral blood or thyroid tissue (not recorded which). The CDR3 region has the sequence CSVGRGTHEAFF. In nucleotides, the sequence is TGCAGCGTTGGGCGGGGGACACATGAAGCTTTCTTT.